Following are 25 T cell receptor beta chains from one sample sequenced in a study of shared clonotypes between healthy human individuals. TCRdb's table, derived via immunoSEQ multiplex PCR, lists solely in-frame clones and lacks some. The sample carries a few million clones, almost 96% recorded once. Sequencing was performed on naive CD4+ T cells sorted from blood. Subset described: CD45RA+ positively selected. These receptors were obtained from a man aged 18 to 29 in good health.

V usage is TRBV2 and J usage is TRBJ1-1; D is perhaps TRBD1 (6 bases). Germline V gene sequence: CDR1 SNHLY, CDR2 FYNNEI. The CDR3 extends over 15 amino acids. Trimming removed 9 bases at V and 2 bases at J, with 19 bases between. The CDR3 bases are TGTGCCAGTGTAGCGCTTGGGGGGACAAACACTGAAGCTTTCTTT. This sequence encodes CASVALGGTNTEAFF.

To note about this clone: The identical CDR3 is also encoded by other nucleotide sequences in the sample. The chain joins TRBV30 to TRBJ1-5; D ambiguous. The V end was cut by 2 bases, the J end by 7 bases, with 12 bases between. In germline, CDR1 is GTSNPN, CDR2 SVGIG (reference sequence). This CDR3 spans 13 amino acids. CDR3 sequence: CAWSLGSEQPQHF. CDR3 nucleotide sequence: TGTGCCTGGAGTCTTGGGAGTGAGCAGCCCCAGCATTTT.

The chain carries TRBV11-2 and TRBJ2-7; D ambiguous. Germline CDR1 is SGHAT and CDR2 is FQNNGV. This CDR3 contains 14 residues. V lost 5 bases, J lost 3 bases, and 14 bases lay in between. In nucleotides, the CDR3 is TGTGCCAGCAGCCAACCCTCTACTAACTACGAGCAGTACTTC. This codes for CASSQPSTNYEQYF.

V usage is TRBV6-4 and J usage is TRBJ2-3; 12 bases are a match to TRBD1. Trimming at V came to 6 bases and at J to 6 bases, leaving 7 bases not matched to a gene. The CDR3 has 15 amino acids. The germline V gene encodes CDR1 MRHNA and CDR2 SNTAGT. CDR3 coding DNA: TGTGCCAGCAGCAAAGGGACAGGGGGCGGTGATACGCAGTATTTT. Amino acids: CASSKGTGGGDTQYF.

In this sample, this clone turned up a few times. The identical CDR3 is also encoded by other nucleotide sequences in the sample. The J gene is TRBJ1-3, the V gene TRBV25-1; D unclear. The V and J ends lost 4 bases and 2 bases respectively, with 3 bases between them. The CDR3 totals 12 residues. Looked up from germline, CDR1 is MGHDK and CDR2 is SYGVNS. The chain's CDR3 is CASSGTGNTIYF. In DNA, the CDR3 is TGTGCCAGCAGTGGGACTGGAAACACCATATATTTT. The full variable domain, in which reference TRBV25-1 and TRBJ1-3 provide the parts outside the CDR3, is EADIYQTPRYLVIGTGKKITLECSQTMGHDKMYWYQQDPGMELHLIHYSYGVNSTEKGDLSSESTVSRIRTEHFPLTLESARPSHTSQYLCASSGTGNTIYFGEGSWLTVV.

The J gene is TRBJ2-2, the V gene TRBV7-2; 13 bases align to TRBD2. Per the germline V gene, CDR1 is SGHTA and CDR2 is FQGNSA. V lost 4 bases to trimming and J lost 5 bases; unmatched junction nucleotides: 7. CDR3 length equals 17 residues. DNA of the CDR3: TGTGCCAGCAGCTCAACTAGCGGGAGGGCTTTAACCGGGGAGCTGTTTTTT. Protein sequence: CASSSTSGRALTGELFF.

This chain connects TRBV6-1 to TRBJ1-3; the D is unclear. In germline, CDR1 is MNHNS, CDR2 SASEGT. The CDR3 has 15 residues. V lost 1 base to trimming and J lost 0 bases, with 7 bases between them. The CDR3 sequence is CASSEGLTSGNTIYF. CDR3 DNA: TGTGCCAGCAGTGAAGGGTTGACCTCTGGAAACACCATATATTTT.

The chain carries TRBV5-5 and TRBJ2-7; the D is unclear. Germline V gene data show CDR1 as SGHKS and CDR2 as YYEKEE (reference sequence). Trimming took off 2 bases at V and 0 bases at J, with 18 bases between the two ends. This CDR3 is built from 17 residues. The CDR3 bases are TGTGCCAGCAGCTTCAGATATCCGCCAAAGACCTCCTACGAGCAGTACTTC. Its translation: CASSFRYPPKTSYEQYF.

V usage is TRBV14 and J usage is TRBJ1-4, with D possibly being TRBD1 (5 bases). This CDR3 has 14 amino acids. Trimming cost V 4 bases and J 8 bases, with 14 bases left between them. Per the germline V gene, CDR1 is SGHDN and CDR2 is FVKESK. CDR3 residues: CASSLGTSHEKLFF. The DNA of the CDR3 is TGTGCCAGCAGCCTAGGGACCTCCCACGAAAAACTGTTTTTT. Filled out from reference TRBV14 and TRBJ1-4, the complete variable domain reads EAGVTQFPSHSVIEKGQTVTLRCDPISGHDNLYWYRRVMGKEIKFLLHFVKESKQDESGMPNNRFLAERTGGTYSTLKVQPAELEDSGVYFCASSLGTSHEKLFFGSGTQLSVL.

This clone occurred once. The chain links TRBV6-5 to TRBJ2-1, with 8 bases matching TRBD2. Germline lookup yields CDR1 MNHEY and CDR2 SVGAGI. Trimming cost V 5 bases and J 6 bases; bases outside gene matches: 6. CDR3 length: 14 residues. The CDR3 loop reads CASSLSGSGNEQFF. Here the CDR3 DNA reads TGTGCCAGCAGTCTCAGCGGGAGCGGCAATGAGCAGTTCTTC.

This clone was seen once. The chain combines TRBV2 with TRBJ1-1; D remains ambiguous. V gave up 8 bases and J gave up 1 base, with 11 bases separating them. The CDR3 covers 13 residues. The germline gives CDR1 SNHLY, CDR2 FYNNEI. The DNA for the CDR3 is TGTGCCAGCTCAATGGAAGCGAACACTGAAGCTTTCTTT. This encodes CASSMEANTEAFF. The full variable domain, completed using reference TRBV2 and TRBJ1-1, is EPEVTQTPSHQVTQMGQEVILRCVPISNHLYFYWYRQILGQKVEFLVSFYNNEISEKSEIFDDQFSVERPDGSNFTLKIRSTKLEDSAMYFCASSMEANTEAFFGQGTRLTVV.

The chain uses TRBV19 and TRBJ2-7; 7 bases are shared with TRBD2. Unmatched junction bases numbered 8, after V lost 3 bases and J lost 6 bases. This CDR3 has 14 residues. Germline V gene data show CDR1 as LNHDA and CDR2 as SQIVND (reference sequence). In DNA form, the CDR3 reads TGTGCCAGTAGTATGGGAGGGAGGGGCTCCGAGCAGTACTTC. This sequence encodes CASSMGGRGSEQYF.

CDR3 amino acids: CASSVAGTSGMETQYF. The CDR3 coding sequence is TGTGCCAGCAGCGTAGCTGGGACTAGCGGTATGGAGACCCAGTACTTC. The chain couples TRBV9 to TRBJ2-5, with 11 bases aligning to TRBD2. Germline CDR1 is SGDLS and CDR2 is YYNGEE. The CDR3 has 16 amino acids. J lost 5 bases, V lost 0 bases, and 6 bases had no gene match.

The chain recombines TRBV4-1 with TRBJ1-5, with D unresolved. CDR1 MGHRA and CDR2 YSYEKL come from the germline V gene. CDR3 length: 16 residues. V gave up 5 bases and J gave up 5 bases, with 19 bases separating them. The CDR3 is CASSLKREPRDQPQHF. Here the CDR3 DNA reads TGCGCCAGCAGCTTGAAAAGGGAGCCGCGGGATCAGCCCCAGCATTTT.

V is TRBV5-4 and J is TRBJ2-3, with TRBD1 identical over 12 bases. This CDR3 region has 15 residues. Germline CDR1 and CDR2: SGHNT and YYREEE (reference sequence). With 5 bases clipped from V and 4 bases from J, the junction kept 5 bases outside the gene matches. CDR3 sequence reads: CASRTGTGGPDTQYF. For the CDR3, the DNA is TGTGCCAGCAGAACCGGGACAGGGGGCCCAGATACGCAGTATTTT.

V usage is TRBV28 and J usage is TRBJ2-7; tentative D call: TRBD1 (6 bases). Trimming cost V 5 bases and J 0 bases, with 17 bases left between them. Germline V gives CDR1 MDHEN, CDR2 SYDVKM. This CDR3 region has 16 residues. The CDR3 sequence is CASSPVDRFSSYEQYF. In DNA, the CDR3 is TGTGCCAGCAGTCCGGTGGACAGATTCAGCTCCTACGAGCAGTACTTC. The full variable domain, rest sourced from reference TRBV28 and TRBJ2-7, is DVKVTQSSRYLVKRTGEKVFLECVQDMDHENMFWYRQDPGLGLRLIYFSYDVKMKEKGDIPEGYSVSREKKERFSLILESASTNQTSMYLCASSPVDRFSSYEQYFGPGTRLTVT.

The rearrangement joins TRBV7-9 to TRBJ1-5, with TRBD1 matching 8 bases. CDR1 is SEHNR, CDR2 FQNEAQ, per germline (reference sequence). CDR3 size: 17 residues. J lost 0 bases, V lost 8 bases, and 12 bases had no gene match. This CDR3 is CASQVGTGPYSNQPQHF. The CDR3 DNA reads as TGTGCCAGCCAGGTAGGGACAGGCCCGTATAGCAATCAGCCCCAGCATTTT.

V usage is TRBV11-2 and J usage is TRBJ2-7; 7 bases are shared with TRBD1. Trimming removed 5 bases from V and 0 bases from J; junction bases left unmatched: 10. The germline gives CDR1 SGHAT, CDR2 FQNNGV. This CDR3 has 16 residues. The CDR3 coding sequence is TGTGCCAGCAGCGACTCCCCACAGGGGAGCTCCTACGAGCAGTACTTC. Encoded protein: CASSDSPQGSSYEQYF.

As regards this clone: The identical CDR3 is also encoded by other nucleotide sequences in the sample. The V and J genes are TRBV10-3 and TRBJ2-3; 9 bases fit TRBD2. Germline V gene data show CDR1 as ENHRY and CDR2 as SYGVKD. CDR3 size: 16 residues. Losses at the gene ends were 0 bases for V and 4 bases for J; bases not matched to a gene: 5. The CDR3 protein is CAISESTSGSPDTQYF. The CDR3 bases are TGTGCCATCAGTGAGTCGACTAGCGGCTCACCAGATACGCAGTATTTT.

The chain joins TRBV30 to TRBJ2-1; 11 bases are a match to TRBD2. CDR3 length: 15 amino acids. J was trimmed by 4 bases and V by 1 base; bases with no gene match: 3. Per germline, CDR1 GTSNPN and CDR2 SVGIG (reference sequence). The CDR3: CAWSAGLAEYNEQFF. The DNA of the CDR3 is TGTGCCTGGAGTGCGGGACTAGCGGAATACAATGAGCAGTTCTTC.

The rearrangement links TRBV2 to TRBJ1-6; D uncertain. V lost 5 bases and J 7 bases, leaving 9 bases between the germline ends. This CDR3 has 13 amino acids. Looked up from germline, CDR1 is SNHLY and CDR2 is FYNNEI. CDR3 DNA: TGTGCCAGCAGTTACGGAGTAAATTCACCCCTCCACTTT. It specifies CASSYGVNSPLHF. The whole variable domain, remainder taken from reference TRBV2 and TRBJ1-6, is EPEVTQTPSHQVTQMGQEVILRCVPISNHLYFYWYRQILGQKVEFLVSFYNNEISEKSEIFDDQFSVERPDGSNFTLKIRSTKLEDSAMYFCASSYGVNSPLHFGNGTRLTVT.

The V call is TRBV25-1, the J call TRBJ2-7; perhaps TRBD1 as D (5 bases). CDR3 length: 15 amino acids. In germline, CDR1 is MGHDK, CDR2 SYGVNS. V was cut by 3 bases and J by 2 bases, with 14 bases left in between. CDR3 region: CASSDRQIRTYEQYF. The CDR3 bases are TGTGCCAGCAGTGATCGACAGATCCGGACCTACGAGCAGTACTTC.

The CDR3 coding sequence is TGTGCCAGCAGCACTAGCGGGGGGGCGACAGATACGCAGTATTTT. It specifies CASSTSGGATDTQYF. The chain links TRBV7-3 to TRBJ2-3; the match to TRBD2 covers 13 bases. CDR3 size: 15 residues. Trimming at V came to 5 bases and at J to 3 bases, leaving 2 bases not matched to a gene. The V gene's germline CDR1 is SGHTA and CDR2 FQGTGA.

The rearrangement joins TRBV19 to TRBJ2-1; D gene unclear. The CDR3 is made up of 14 amino acids. The V and J ends lost 3 bases and 6 bases respectively, with 12 bases between them. The germline CDR1 and CDR2 sequences are LNHDA and SQIVND (reference sequence). CDR3 nucleotide sequence: TGTGCCAGTAGTATTCAGCTAGACTTCAATGAGCAGTTCTTC. This sequence encodes CASSIQLDFNEQFF.

The rearrangement links TRBV7-2 to TRBJ2-1; D may be TRBD2 (6 bases). Per germline, CDR1 SGHTA and CDR2 FQGNSA. The CDR3 runs 12 residues. Between the trimmed V and J ends, which lost 2 bases and 11 bases, there was a span of 10 bases. CDR3 sequence (DNA): TGTGCCAGCAGCTTATTCCGGGAGAAGCAGTTCTTC. Residues: CASSLFREKQFF.